What follows are 9 T cell receptor beta chains derived from one specimen sequenced in a study of shared clonotypes between healthy human individuals (dated by TCRdb to 2019 to 2021). The library was prepared using the immunoSEQ multiplex PCR assay. The table comes from immuneACCESS by way of TCRdb, which keeps in-frame sequences with V and J called. Part of the clones is missing from these tables; in studies checked, under half for an unresolved V gene and the rest for unknown reasons. Recorded for this sample are around 2.5 million clones; roughly 93% of them occurred a single time. The ten top clones hold around 0.4% of the sample. The specimen sequenced was naive CD4+ T cells from PBMCs. The cell subset or site label of this sample denotes: CD45RA+ positively selected. Receptors originate from a man aged 18 to 30 in good health. Some clones in this sample may be carry-over from other donors' samples.

V usage is TRBV27 and J usage is TRBJ2-4; D may be TRBD1 or TRBD2 (6 bases each). Trimming took 8 bases from V and 11 from J, leaving 16 bases between them. The V gene's germline CDR1 is MNHEY and CDR2 SMNVEV (reference sequence). CDR3 length equals 12 residues. In nucleotides, the CDR3 is TGTGCCAGCGCGAACAGGAGGGGGGTTCAGTACTTC. Amino acid sequence: CASANRRGVQYF.

This clone has only one observation. The DNA for the CDR3 is TGTGCCAGCAGCTCCAGACTAGCGGGGAACACCGGGGAGCTGTTTTTT. Translating it yields CASSSRLAGNTGELFF. The V gene is TRBV7-6, the J gene TRBJ2-2; TRBD2 agrees at 10 bases. The CDR3 extends over 16 amino acids. Trimming cost V 4 bases and J 1 base; bases outside gene matches: 3. Germline lookup yields CDR1 SGHVS and CDR2 FNYEAQ. The entire variable domain, with the rest obtained from reference TRBV7-6 and TRBJ2-2, is as follows: GAGVSQSPRYKVTKRGQDVALRCDPISGHVSLYWYRQALGQGPEFLTYFNYEAQQDKSGLPNDRFSAERPEGSISTLTIQRTEQRDSAMYRCASSSRLAGNTGELFFGEGSRLTVL.

The V call is TRBV9, the J call TRBJ2-2; 9 positions agree with TRBD2. Germline CDR1 reads SGDLS; CDR2 reads YYNGEE. The CDR3 runs 17 residues. V lost 0 bases to trimming and J lost 1 base; unmatched junction nucleotides: 4. CDR3 amino acids: CASSVVSGSQNTGELFF. The CDR3 DNA reads as TGTGCCAGCAGCGTAGTTAGCGGGAGCCAGAACACCGGGGAGCTGTTTTTT.

This clone occurred a few times. The chain links TRBV4-1 to TRBJ1-2; D is possibly TRBD1 (5 bases). The V gene's germline CDR1 is MGHRA and CDR2 YSYEKL. Trimming removed 0 bases at V and 5 bases at J, with 7 bases between. This CDR3 spans 13 amino acids. The chain's CDR3 is CASSQETVYGYTF. The DNA for the CDR3 is TGCGCCAGCAGCCAAGAGACAGTATATGGCTACACCTTC.

The chain recombines TRBV5-1 with TRBJ2-2; 16 bases align to TRBD2. V lost 1 base and J lost 3; bases outside the gene matches: 3. The V gene's germline CDR1 is SGHRS and CDR2 YFSETQ. The CDR3 extends over 18 amino acids. CDR3 residues: CASSLKGLAGGYTGELFF. For the CDR3, the DNA is TGCGCCAGCAGCTTGAAGGGACTAGCGGGAGGGTACACCGGGGAGCTGTTTTTT.

This chain joins TRBV29-1 and TRBJ2-1, with D unclear. The CDR3 totals 15 residues. Trimming cost V 7 bases and J 0 bases, with 16 bases left between them. CDR1 and CDR2 (germline): SQVTM, ANQGSEA. The CDR3 DNA follows: TGCAGCGGGGAAGGAGTAGCTGACTCCTACAATGAGCAGTTCTTC. It translates to CSGEGVADSYNEQFF.

The V gene is TRBV30, the J gene TRBJ2-5; D is unclear. This CDR3 is built from 11 residues. Germline V CDR1 and CDR2: GTSNPN, SVGIG (reference sequence). The ends were cut back, 4 bases at V and 7 bases at J, with 10 bases in the middle. CDR3 residues: CAWTHSGTQYF. The CDR3 DNA is TGTGCCTGGACCCACTCTGGGACCCAGTACTTC.

A word on this clone: Different DNA sequences within this sample yield the same CDR3. The chain is built from TRBV28 and TRBJ1-5; D uncertain. V lost 2 bases and J 6 bases, leaving 8 bases between the germline ends. This CDR3 comprises 13 residues. The germline gives CDR1 MDHEN, CDR2 SYDVKM. CDR3 residues: CASSLRVGQPQHF. The CDR3 DNA reads TGTGCCAGCAGTTTAAGGGTGGGTCAGCCCCAGCATTTT.

The V and J genes are TRBV19 and TRBJ1-2; TRBD1 matches 7 bases. Trimming took 3 bases from V and 1 from J; bases not matched to a gene: 8. The germline V gene encodes CDR1 LNHDA and CDR2 SQIVND (reference sequence). This CDR3 contains 16 residues. The CDR3 nucleotides are TGTGCCAGTAGTATTGGAGGGACAGACATTAACTATGGCTACACCTTC. As protein: CASSIGGTDINYGYTF. Full variable domain (missing parts from reference TRBV19 and TRBJ1-2): DGGITQSPKYLFRKEGQNVTLSCEQNLNHDAMYWYRQDPGQGLRLIYYSQIVNDFQKGDIAEGYSVSREKKESFPLTVTSAQKNPTAFYLCASSIGGTDINYGYTFGSGTRLTVV.